Shown below are 10 T cell receptor beta chains from a single sample sequenced in a study of response to subunit inactivated influenza vaccine. TCRdb called the RT-PCR reads again in MiXCR, with one record for every CDR3 protein. The table shows about 650,000 distinct CDR3 sequences, with 13% to 15% occurring only once. Sequences were derived from PBMCs from blood, sampled roughly 2 weeks before vaccination. The receptor source for this set is a man aged 45 to 65 who received an inactivated influenza vaccine.

V gene TRBV20-1 combines with J gene TRBJ2-5; 8 nucleotides align to TRBD2. The CDR3 is 14 amino acids. Germline CDR1 and CDR2: DFQATT and SNEGSKA (reference sequence). J was trimmed by 4 bases and V by 5 bases; bases with no gene match: 9. The CDR3 sequence: CSASPPRGGETQYF. CDR3 sequence (DNA): TGCAGTGCTTCTCCCCCCCGGGGGGGAGAGACCCAGTACTTC.

Only a few counts were recorded for this clonotype. The chain combines TRBV5-1 with TRBJ1-1, with TRBD1 matching 11 bases. V shed 4 bases and J 10 bases; nucleotides not matched to a gene: 9. Germline V CDR1 and CDR2: SGHRS, YFSETQ. The CDR3 contains 14 residues. CDR3: CASSVRDRGTGAFF. The CDR3 DNA follows: TGCGCCAGCAGCGTCCGGGACAGGGGGACCGGAGCTTTCTTT.

A word on this clonotype: At one end the junction does not follow the germline gene, possibly because of a read error. The chain carries TRBV28 and TRBJ2-7, with a weak D call TRBD2 (5 bases). Germline CDR1 MDHEN, CDR2 SYDVKM. This CDR3 has 14 residues. The CDR3 is CATSARGGSSEQYF. As DNA, the CDR3 is TGTGCCACCTCAGCGAGAGGCGGGTCCTCCGAGCAGTACTTC. Full variable domain (outside the CDR3, taken from reference TRBV28 and TRBJ2-7): DVKVTQSSRYLVKRTGEKVFLECVQDMDHENMFWYRQDPGLGLRLIYFSYDVKMKEKGDIPEGYSVSREKKERFSLILESASTNQTSMYLCATSARGGSSEQYFGPGTRLTVT.

The chain links TRBV12-3 or TRBV12-4 to TRBJ2-1, with 11 bases fitting TRBD2. The V gene end was trimmed by 7 bases and the J gene end by 4 bases; junction bases not matched to a gene: 6. The CDR3 runs 15 residues. The CDR3 is CASNLGLAGYNEQFF. The CDR3, as DNA: TGTGCCAGCAATCTTGGACTAGCGGGTTACAATGAGCAGTTCTTC.

This clonotype has just a few counts. The chain combines TRBV3-1 with TRBJ2-3; weak D call: TRBD1 (6 bases). From germline, CDR1 is LGHDT and CDR2 YNNKEL (reference sequence). Trimming took off 5 bases at V and 0 bases at J, with 9 bases between the two ends. This CDR3 comprises 14 residues. The CDR3 DNA sequence: TGTGCCAGCAGCAATGGACAGAGCACAGATACGCAGTATTTT. It codes for CASSNGQSTDTQYF.

The chain joins TRBV7-9 to TRBJ2-2, with 7 bases aligning to TRBD2. Germline V gene sequence: CDR1 SEHNR, CDR2 FQNEAQ (reference sequence). Germline trimming cut 6 bases from V and 2 bases from J; bases unmatched to any gene: 9. The length of the CDR3 is 16 residues. DNA of the CDR3: TGTGCCAGCAGGCATACGGGACTATCTAACACCGGGGAGCTGTTTTTT. This encodes CASRHTGLSNTGELFF.

Only a few counts were recorded for this clonotype. The chain links TRBV20-1 to TRBJ2-1; perhaps TRBD2 as D (6 bases). This CDR3 has 15 residues. The ends were cut back, 3 bases at V and 0 bases at J, with 12 bases in the middle. Germline V gene data show CDR1 as DFQATT and CDR2 as SNEGSKA (reference sequence). CDR3 protein: CSASRPGLSYNEQFF. CDR3 DNA sequence: TGCAGTGCTAGCCGACCGGGACTCTCCTACAATGAGCAGTTCTTC.

The rearrangement uses TRBV7-9 and TRBJ1-5; no definite D call. The V end was cut by 1 base, the J end by 5 bases, with 6 bases between. The length of the CDR3 is 13 residues. Per germline, CDR1 SEHNR and CDR2 FQNEAQ (reference sequence). CDR3 DNA sequence: TGTGCCAGCAGCTTAGATTTTGATCAGCCCCAGCATTTT. This encodes CASSLDFDQPQHF.

The chain recombines TRBV9 with TRBJ2-2; 8 nucleotides match TRBD1. The length of the CDR3 is 16 residues. Trimming removed 0 bases from V and 4 bases from J; junction bases left unmatched: 5. Germline V gene lookup returns CDR1 SGDLS and CDR2 YYNGEE. CDR3 sequence reads: CASSVGQGLLTGELFF. CDR3 sequence (DNA): TGTGCCAGCAGCGTAGGACAGGGGCTCCTCACCGGGGAGCTGTTTTTT. The variable domain in full, with the rest retrieved from reference TRBV9 and TRBJ2-2, is DSGVTQTPKHLITATGQRVTLRCSPRSGDLSVYWYQQSLDQGLQFLIQYYNGEERAKGNILERFSAQQFPDLHSELNLSSLELGDSALYFCASSVGQGLLTGELFFGEGSRLTVL.

This clonotype was recorded at least ten times. The V call is TRBV12-3 or TRBV12-4, the J call TRBJ2-3, with 9 bases lining up with TRBD2. This CDR3 is 15 amino acids long. The V and J ends lost 6 bases and 2 bases, in that order; junction bases with no gene match: 6. The CDR3 DNA reads as TGTGCCAGCAGCCCGGGACTAGCCCACACAGATACGCAGTATTTT. Its protein product is CASSPGLAHTDTQYF.